This T cell receptor beta chain originates from a study of T cells in tumors after PD-1 blockade. The J segment lost 5 bases and the V segment lost 3 bases, leaving 4 bases of the junction unmatched. The CDR3 totals 15 residues. Produced via immunoSEQ multiplex PCR; TCRdb's table is partial and in-frame only. This sample carries 55,000 to 70,000 clones, 80% of them seen once, and the ten largest clones take roughly 13%. The table lists this clone with a few counts. This chain joins TRBV23-1 and TRBJ1-1, with 12 positions matching TRBD1. TRBV23-1 is flagged as an ORF with uncertain function. The clonotype comes from a human donor with basal cell carcinoma. The specimen comprised PBMCs, sampled before anti-PD-1 treatment. The CDR3: CASSQRDRGRTEAFF. The CDR3 nucleotides are TGCGCCAGCAGTCAGAGGGACAGGGGGCGGACTGAAGCTTTCTTT.